These 13 T cell receptor beta chains were sequenced from one sample in a study of blood T cells in healthy people across ages (dated by TCRdb to the mid-2010s). To prepare the library, 5' RACE was applied. Sequencing instrument: Illumina HiSeq 2500. A second PCR of about 6 to 11 cycles was run with a J-beta primer mix and a sample-barcoded 5' primer. TCRdb trimmed public reads at Q25 via fastp, called clones via MiXCR and kept in-frame beta chains. Rows merge per CDR3 protein into single entries with the most common DNA and genes. This sample is represented by about 640,000 distinct CDR3 sequences; roughly 50% of them were singletons. The top ten hold over 35% of the sample. The sequenced sample consisted of blood. These receptors were collected from a man in his 60s in good health.

The chain employs TRBV5-1 and TRBJ2-7; 10 bases map to TRBD2. This CDR3 has 14 amino acids. Germline trimming cut 3 bases from V and 6 bases from J; bases unmatched to any gene: 6. The germline V gene has CDR1 SGHRS and CDR2 YFSETQ. The CDR3 DNA reads TGCGCCAGCAGCTCCGGACTAGCGGTCTTCGAGCAGTACTTC. Translation gives CASSSGLAVFEQYF. Using reference TRBV5-1 and TRBJ2-7 for the parts outside the CDR3, the full variable domain is KAGVTQTPRYLIKTRGQQVTLSCSPISGHRSVSWYQQTPGQGLQFLFEYFSETQRNKGNFPGRFSGRQFSNSRSEMNVSTLELGDSALYLCASSSGLAVFEQYFGPGTRLTVT.

The chain carries TRBV20-1 and TRBJ1-5; D perhaps matches TRBD1 (6 bases). Germline values: CDR1 DFQATT, CDR2 SNEGSKA (reference sequence). The V and J ends lost 5 bases and 2 bases respectively, with 16 bases between them. This CDR3 spans 15 amino acids. The CDR3 sequence: CSAWGRGGGNQPQHF. In DNA form, the CDR3 reads TGCAGTGCTTGGGGGCGGGGTGGGGGCAATCAGCCCCAGCATTTT.

This sequence joins TRBV7-8 and TRBJ2-1, with 8 bases fitting TRBD2. V gave up 5 bases and J gave up 4 bases; unmatched junction bases: 7. The germline CDR1 and CDR2 sequences are SGHVS and FQNEAQ. CDR3 length equals 15 residues. The CDR3 sequence is CASSVGGAQYNEQFF. The CDR3 DNA reads as TGTGCCAGCAGCGTCGGGGGGGCCCAATACAATGAGCAGTTCTTC.

The sample holds many counts of this clonotype. The gene calls are TRBV29-1 and TRBJ2-6; D is unresolved. Per the germline V gene, CDR1 is SQVTM and CDR2 is ANQGSEA. V was trimmed by 3 bases and J by 0 bases, leaving 3 bases between them. This CDR3 spans 13 amino acids. The CDR3 is CSVESSGANVLTF. CDR3 in DNA: TGCAGCGTTGAGAGCTCTGGGGCCAACGTCCTGACTTTC.

This rearrangement joins TRBV3-1 to TRBJ2-5; D may match TRBD1 or TRBD2 (6 bases each). The J call may be faulty, since TRBJ2-7 better matches the DNA end. Germline CDR1 and CDR2: LGHDT and YNNKEL (reference sequence). The CDR3 has 13 residues. CDR3: CASSQSGADEQYF. The CDR3 DNA reads TGTGCCAGCAGCCAATCGGGGGCCGACGAGCAGTACTTC.

The chain employs TRBV20-1 and TRBJ2-3; a possible D gene is TRBD2 (5 bases). Per germline, CDR1 DFQATT and CDR2 SNEGSKA (reference sequence). This CDR3 is 14 amino acids long. Deletions cut 2 bases from V and 6 bases from J, with 15 bases between. The CDR3 sequence is CSARSEERWDTQYF. Written as DNA, the CDR3 is TGCAGTGCTAGATCAGAGGAGCGGTGGGATACGCAGTATTTT.

This chain connects TRBV6-5 to TRBJ2-3; D possibly uses TRBD1 or TRBD2 (7 bases each). The ends were cut back, 6 bases at V and 3 bases at J, with 22 bases in the middle. This CDR3 spans 17 amino acids. Germline lookup yields CDR1 MNHEY and CDR2 SVGAGI. The CDR3 loop reads CASSSSGRQGGTDTQYF. The CDR3, as DNA: TGTGCCAGCAGCTCCTCGGGACGGCAGGGGGGGACAGATACGCAGTATTTT.

This clonotype was observed a few times. The genes are TRBV29-1 and TRBJ1-1; no firm D call. Trimming took 0 bases from V and 10 from J, leaving 12 bases between them. Per the germline V gene, CDR1 is SQVTM and CDR2 is ANQGSEA. There are 12 residues in the CDR3. CDR3 in amino acids: CSVEDMRDTAFF. In nucleotides, the CDR3 is TGCAGCGTTGAAGATATGCGGGATACAGCTTTCTTT.

This clonotype was counted at least ten times. This rearrangement joins TRBV10-1 to TRBJ2-5; D unresolved. This CDR3 is 13 amino acids long. Germline V gene sequence: CDR1 WNHNN, CDR2 SYGVQD (reference sequence). Trimming left V 5 bases short and J 5 bases short, with 12 bases between. This CDR3 reads CASSFKGAETQYF. CDR3 nucleotide sequence: TGCGCCAGCAGTTTTAAGGGCGCGGAGACCCAGTACTTC.

The V and J genes are TRBV5-1 and TRBJ2-2; D remains unclear. Germline V CDR1 and CDR2: SGHRS, YFSETQ. V was trimmed by 0 bases and J by 4 bases, leaving 4 bases between them. CDR3 length equals 13 residues. The CDR3 DNA reads as TGCGCCAGCAGCTTGGTTCTCACCGGGGAGCTGTTTTTT. Encoded protein: CASSLVLTGELFF.

The J gene is TRBJ2-7, the V gene TRBV10-3; 13 nucleotides match TRBD2. CDR1 is ENHRY, CDR2 SYGVKD, per germline. V was clipped by 6 bases and J by 7 bases; unmatched bases: 12. The CDR3 is 16 residues long. CDR3 protein: CAISGTSGDFYNEQYF. The DNA for the CDR3 is TGTGCCATCAGCGGGACTAGCGGGGATTTCTACAATGAGCAGTACTTC.

J is TRBJ1-5 and V is TRBV20-1; D gene unclear. The V end lost 1 base, the J end lost 6 bases, and 13 bases lay between the germline ends. Germline V gene lookup returns CDR1 DFQATT and CDR2 SNEGSKA (reference sequence). The CDR3 has 14 amino acids. CDR3 DNA: TGCAGTGCTAGAGCAGGAGGGTTGGGTCAGCCCCAGCATTTT. Its translation is CSARAGGLGQPQHF.

This clonotype was counted between two and nine times. V and J are TRBV7-2 and TRBJ2-7; D is unclear. CDR1 is SGHTA and CDR2 is FQGNSA in the germline V gene. V was cut by 4 bases and J by 6 bases, with 16 bases left in between. This CDR3 has 14 amino acids. The CDR3 spells CASSSNPGPSEQYF. CDR3 DNA sequence: TGTGCCAGCAGCTCTAACCCGGGTCCCTCCGAGCAGTACTTC.